This T cell receptor (beta chain) was documented in a study of Ad26.COV2.S vaccination and SARS-CoV-2 variants. As for the study in general: Vaccine-arm donor from the placebo-controlled COV1001 Ad26.COV2.S trial. Broader study findings: Substantial response breadth was reportedly seen for spike-specific CD8+ and CD4+ T cells after vaccination. Vaccinees and placebo recipients showed similar non-spike TCR breadth.

The treatment was: around 19 received Ad26.COV2.S at low or high dose, single or two shots; roughly five received placebo; per-sample allocation not given. At day 63 after the first vaccine or placebo injection, samples were drawn. Method: immunoSEQ multiplex PCR; TCRdb's copy keeps in-frame clones and lacks some. Here the sample spans about 320,000 clones, 70% to 90% being singletons. As regards this clone: As yet, its antigen is unknown.

Looked up from germline, CDR1 is SGDLS and CDR2 is YYNGEE. There are 18 residues in the CDR3. The J segment lost 0 bases and the V segment lost 0 bases, leaving 3 bases of the junction unmatched. The sequences come from peripheral blood, collected in a trial of Ad26.COV2.S vaccine versus placebo. The chain has TRBV9 and TRBJ2-2; 12 nucleotides align to TRBD2. This sequence originates from a person aged 18-65 years who received the Ad26.COV2.S COVID-19 vaccine or a placebo. This CDR3 reads CASSVGLAGVPNTGELFF. CDR3 bases: TGTGCCAGCAGCGTAGGACTAGCGGGGGTACCGAACACCGGGGAGCTGTTTTTT. Full variable domain (outside the CDR3, taken from reference TRBV9 and TRBJ2-2): DSGVTQTPKHLITATGQRVTLRCSPRSGDLSVYWYQQSLDQGLQFLIQYYNGEERAKGNILERFSAQQFPDLHSELNLSSLELGDSALYFCASSVGLAGVPNTGELFFGEGSRLTVL.